This is a list of T cell receptor beta chains from one sample in a study of Ad26.COV2.S vaccination and SARS-CoV-2 variants. Profiled with immunoSEQ multiplex PCR; TCRdb holds only in-frame clones, not every one. The data hold hundreds of thousands of clones, with 70% to 90% observed a single time. Sequences were derived from peripheral blood, sampled in a trial of Ad26.COV2.S vaccine versus placebo. The receptor set was obtained from a person between 18 and 59 years old who received the Ad26.COV2.S COVID-19 vaccine or a placebo. Each CDR3 is given with its conserved first and last residue. A D gene is named only where the DNA matches it firmly. Only part of the rows carry a size: once, few, many, or a class if the clone is expanded.

clone size	D gene	V gene	J gene	CDR3 protein	CDR3 DNA
.	.	TRBV18	TRBJ1-1	CASSPSQGTALNTEAFF	TGTGCCAGCTCACCGTCCCAGGGCACGGCTTTGAACACTGAAGCTTTCTTT
.	TRBD2	TRBV7-8	TRBJ2-7	CASSLATSASWEGSYEQYF	TGTGCCAGCAGCTTAGCTACATCCGCCTCGTGGGAGGGCTCCTACGAGCAGTACTTC
.	TRBD2	TRBV3-1/TRBV3-2	TRBJ2-2	CASSPPLAGYTGELFF	TGTGCCAGCAGCCCACCCCTAGCGGGATACACCGGGGAGCTGTTTTTT
.	TRBD2	TRBV2	TRBJ2-1	CASSLGLAGGNEQFF	TGTGCCAGCAGTTTAGGACTAGCGGGGGGTAATGAGCAGTTCTTC
once	TRBD1	TRBV27	TRBJ1-2	CASSQGAGYGYTF	TGTGCCAGTTCACAGGGGGCTGGCTATGGCTACACCTTC
.	.	TRBV11-3	TRBJ2-1	CASSLDRVSYNEQFF	TGTGCCAGCAGCTTAGACAGGGTTTCCTACAATGAGCAGTTCTTC
few	.	TRBV27	TRBJ1-5	CASSLSGQGRQPQHF	TGTGCCAGCAGTTTATCGGGGCAGGGACGGCAGCCCCAGCATTTT
.	TRBD2	TRBV27	TRBJ2-1	CASSLVGGINEQFF	TGTGCCAGCAGTCTAGTGGGGGGGATCAATGAGCAGTTCTTC
.	.	TRBV10-3	TRBJ1-3	CATTVSGNTIYF	TGTGCCACTACAGTCTCTGGAAACACCATATATTTT
.	.	TRBV4-1	TRBJ2-5	CASSPQHGETQYF	TGCGCCAGCAGCCCCCAGCATGGCGAGACCCAGTACTTC
.	.	TRBV5-6	TRBJ2-1	CASSLAFQVAGNNEQFF	TGTGCCAGCAGCTTGGCCTTTCAGGTAGCAGGAAACAATGAGCAGTTCTTC
.	.	TRBV6-2/TRBV6-3	TRBJ2-7	CASSLESGSSSYEQYF	TGTGCCAGCAGTCTCGAAAGCGGGTCCAGCTCCTACGAGCAGTACTTC
.	.	TRBV5-4	TRBJ2-1	CASSLGQRNEQFF	TGTGCCAGCAGCTTGGGACAGCGCAATGAGCAGTTCTTC
.	.	TRBV2	TRBJ1-6	CASNVEGASPLHF	TGTGCCAGCAACGTGGAAGGGGCCTCACCCCTCCACTTT